This T cell receptor (beta chain) comes out of a study of CD8+CD57+ T cells in acquired aplastic anemia. Study-level background: Roughly 3.2 ug was the average amount of DNA from sorted CD4+ and CD8+ cells.

Germline CDR1 reads SGDLS; CDR2 reads YYNGEE. Trimming pared 0 bases from V and 0 bases from J, leaving 12 bases between. The CDR3 consists of 17 residues. Genomic DNA was employed as the template in profiling TCR beta VDJ and CDR3. In TCRdb, the reads were re-called with MiXCR into one record per CDR3 protein. The top ten clones hold less than 15% of a sample with over 150,000 distinct CDR3 sequences, just over 50% of them seen once. Sequencing involved patients with CD8+CD57+ cell expansion previously shown by flow cytometry. The rearrangement links TRBV9 to TRBJ2-2, with D hard to call. This TCR was recovered from a human donor with aplastic anemia. Source material: sorted CD4+, CD8+, or CD8+CD57+ T cells (not recorded which) from PBMCs. This CDR3 is CASSVANRAANTGELFF. CDR3 in DNA: TGTGCCAGCAGCGTAGCTAATCGCGCCGCGAACACCGGGGAGCTGTTTTTT.